This section outlines one T cell receptor (beta chain) sequence together with its context. The data derive from a study of blood T cells in healthy people across ages. Germline V gives CDR1 SGHRS, CDR2 YFSETQ. The CDR3 has 14 amino acids. The use of a sample-barcoded 5' primer and a J-beta primer mix characterized a second PCR of roughly 6 to 11 cycles. TCRdb passed the 5' RACE reads through MiXCR, listing each CDR3 protein once. Altogether about 760,000 distinct CDR3 sequences are present, 25% being singletons, with the ten largest covering more than 8%. The same data also went into a second study, on T cells of mothers and their children. From that paper: When mothers and children were related, their normalized repertoire overlap, which was always slightly higher, did not differ significantly from that of unrelated pairs.

The source of this sequence is a boy between 10 and 17 years old in good health. The sample taken for sequencing was blood. V gene TRBV5-1 combines with J gene TRBJ2-5; D remains ambiguous. The better agreement between TRBJ2-1 and the DNA end casts doubt on the J call. Here the CDR3 reads CASSLEGVYNEQFF. The CDR3 bases are TGCGCCAGCAGCTTGGAAGGAGTTTACAATGAGCAGTTCTTC.